The sequence of this TCR beta chain was determined in a study of blood T cell repertoires in COVID-19. Study context: PBMCs, B-cell-depleted T cells, or T cells were the source of the cDNA or gDNA that made up the material.

Germline V gives CDR1 MNHEY, CDR2 SMNVEV (reference sequence). V shed 3 bases, J shed 3 bases, and the junction held 9 bases outside the gene matches. This CDR3 region has 18 residues. Some clones are missing from TCRdb's copy, which holds only in-frame ones; the method was immunoSEQ multiplex PCR. The sample carries around 250,000 clones, 65% to 85% recorded once. This clone showed up just once. This clonotype originated in a man aged 40-49 years with active or convalescent COVID-19. The sample was peripheral blood. The chain combines TRBV27 with TRBJ2-7; the match to TRBD2 covers 15 bases. This CDR3 reads CASSFSVPGLAGGYEQYF. CDR3 DNA sequence: TGTGCCAGCAGTTTTTCCGTACCGGGACTAGCGGGAGGCTACGAGCAGTACTTC.